Below are 8 T cell receptor beta chains sequenced from a single sample in a study of cytomegalovirus exposure and HLA in healthy donors. Use of 60 Vbeta and 13 Jbeta primers characterized the PCR. Sequencing used immunoSEQ multiplex PCR; TCRdb keeps in-frame clones, though not all of them. In the table there are 120,000 or so clones, roughly 80% of which are singletons. Sequenced sample: PBMCs. The receptor set was obtained from a woman aged 50 to 65 in good health and CMV-seronegative.

The V call is TRBV12-5, the J call TRBJ1-5; 9 bases are shared with TRBD1. Germline assignment: CDR1 LGHNT and CDR2 FRNRAP. The CDR3 loop spans 16 amino acids. V was pared by 5 bases and J by 0 bases, with 5 bases of the junction left unmatched. In nucleotides, the CDR3 is TGTGCTAGTGGTCCACGGACAGGGGTTAGCAATCAGCCCCAGCATTTT. Residues: CASGPRTGVSNQPQHF.

J is TRBJ2-2 and V is TRBV7-6; 12 bases fit TRBD2. The germline gives CDR1 SGHVS, CDR2 FNYEAQ. V dropped 4 bases and J dropped 6; count of bases not matched to a gene: 6. The CDR3 totals 16 residues. The CDR3 here is CASSSRTSGAAGELFF. CDR3 nucleotides: TGTGCCAGCAGCTCTAGGACTAGCGGGGCCGCCGGGGAGCTGTTTTTT.

The chain employs TRBV29-1 and TRBJ1-2; 7 bases are a match to TRBD1. Per germline, CDR1 SQVTM and CDR2 ANQGSEA. The CDR3 length is 12 residues. V was clipped by 7 bases and J by 2 bases; unmatched bases: 4. The CDR3 sequence: CSATGANYGYTF. Here the CDR3 DNA reads TGCAGCGCCACAGGGGCCAACTATGGCTACACCTTC.

V usage is TRBV10-1 and J usage is TRBJ2-7, with TRBD2 as a possible D gene (7 bases). There are 16 residues in the CDR3. V lost 7 bases and J 2 bases, leaving 21 bases between the germline ends. In germline, CDR1 is WNHNN, CDR2 SYGVQD (reference sequence). CDR3 coding DNA: TGCGCCAGCATCAAGAGAGGGGGGGAGGGCACCTACGAGCAGTACTTC. It encodes CASIKRGGEGTYEQYF.

This clone showed up just a few times. The chain joins TRBV5-1 to TRBJ2-1; 10 positions match TRBD2. This CDR3 comprises 16 residues. The trim removed 1 base at V and 5 bases at J, leaving 6 bases unmatched. Germline V CDR1 and CDR2: SGHRS, YFSETQ. CDR3 sequence reads: CASSLLLAGVDNEQFF. The CDR3 DNA is TGCGCCAGCAGCTTGCTTCTAGCGGGAGTGGACAATGAGCAGTTCTTC.

The chain recombines TRBV5-6 with TRBJ1-1, with a weak D call TRBD1 (5 bases). Germline-derived CDR1 and CDR2 are SGHDT and YYEEEE. The CDR3 has 11 amino acids. V lost 3 bases to trimming and J lost 11 bases, with 11 bases between them. CDR3 in amino acids: CASSSTGAAFF. The CDR3 coding sequence is TGTGCCAGCAGCTCCACAGGAGCTGCTTTCTTT. The full variable domain, with the rest looked up from reference TRBV5-6 and TRBJ1-1, is DAGVTQSPTHLIKTRGQQVTLRCSPKSGHDTVSWYQQALGQGPQFIFQYYEEEERQRGNFPDRFSGHQFPNYSSELNVNALLLGDSALYLCASSSTGAAFFGQGTRLTVV.

This clone was seen more than once but under ten times. The chain links TRBV30 to TRBJ2-7; tentative D call: TRBD2 (6 bases). Germline CDR1 is GTSNPN and CDR2 is SVGIG (reference sequence). The CDR3 is 12 residues long. Trimming removed 4 bases at V and 7 bases at J, with 14 bases between. CDR3: CAWTAVGREQYF. CDR3 DNA: TGTGCCTGGACCGCGGTGGGGAGGGAGCAGTACTTC.

This clone was seen a few times. This rearrangement joins TRBV28 to TRBJ1-2; TRBD1 might be the D (5 bases). The CDR3 has 12 amino acids. The germline CDR1 and CDR2 sequences are MDHEN and SYDVKM. Trimming removed 2 bases at V and 7 bases at J, with 8 bases between. Here the CDR3 reads CASSLQGFGYTF. The DNA for the CDR3 is TGTGCCAGCAGTTTACAGGGTTTTGGCTACACCTTC.